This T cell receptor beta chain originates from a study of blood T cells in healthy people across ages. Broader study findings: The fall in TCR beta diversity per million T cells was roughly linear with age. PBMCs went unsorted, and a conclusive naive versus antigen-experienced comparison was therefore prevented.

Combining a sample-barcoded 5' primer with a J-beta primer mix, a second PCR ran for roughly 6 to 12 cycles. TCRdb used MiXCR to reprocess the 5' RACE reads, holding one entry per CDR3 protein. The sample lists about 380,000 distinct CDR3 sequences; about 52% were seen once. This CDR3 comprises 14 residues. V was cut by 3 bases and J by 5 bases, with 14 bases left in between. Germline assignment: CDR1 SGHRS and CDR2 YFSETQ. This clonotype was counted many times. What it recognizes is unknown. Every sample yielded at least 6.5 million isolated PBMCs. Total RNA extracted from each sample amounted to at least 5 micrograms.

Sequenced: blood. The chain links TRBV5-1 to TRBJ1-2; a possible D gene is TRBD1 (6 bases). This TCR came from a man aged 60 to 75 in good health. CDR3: CASSSTDRSYGYTF. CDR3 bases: TGCGCCAGCAGCTCCACTGACAGGAGTTATGGCTACACCTTC.